This T cell receptor beta chain was obtained from a study of blood T cell repertoires in COVID-19. Study context: Acute and convalescent COVID-19 specimens originated in the United States, Italy and Spain. The analysed material was cDNA or gDNA that came from T cells, B-cell-depleted T cells, or PBMCs.

The assay was immunoSEQ multiplex PCR, and TCRdb's table has in-frame clones only and misses some. There are 220,000 or so clones in the sample; about 85% occur only once, and 2.5% to 3.5% lies in the top ten. V was shortened by 5 bases and J by 1 base, with 14 bases between the two germline ends. CDR1 and CDR2 (germline): MDHEN, SYDVKM. The CDR3 runs 15 residues. This TCR derives from a man in his fifties who had recovered from COVID-19. The chain couples TRBV28 to TRBJ2-5, with D possibly matching TRBD2 (6 bases). The specimen sequenced was peripheral blood. The CDR3 DNA is TGTGCCAGCAGTATGGAGGGACGAATCCAAGAGACCCAGTACTTC. This gives the protein CASSMEGRIQETQYF.